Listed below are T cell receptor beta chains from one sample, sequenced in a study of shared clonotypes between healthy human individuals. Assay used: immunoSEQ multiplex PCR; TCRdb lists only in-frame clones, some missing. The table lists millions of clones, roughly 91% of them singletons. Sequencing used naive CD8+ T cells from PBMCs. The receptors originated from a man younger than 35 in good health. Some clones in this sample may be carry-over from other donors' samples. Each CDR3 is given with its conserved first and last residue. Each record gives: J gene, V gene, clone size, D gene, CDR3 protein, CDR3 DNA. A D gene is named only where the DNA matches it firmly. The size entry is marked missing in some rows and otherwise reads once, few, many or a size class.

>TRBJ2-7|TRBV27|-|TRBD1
CASSRDRGSYEQYF
TGTGCCAGCAGTCGAGACAGGGGGTCTTACGAGCAGTACTTC
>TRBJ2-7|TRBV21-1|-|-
CASIPGTYEQYF
TGTGCCAGCATCCCGGGGACCTACGAGCAGTACTTC
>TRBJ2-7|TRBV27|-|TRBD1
CASSTQGPAYEQYF
TGTGCCAGCAGTACACAGGGGCCAGCCTACGAGCAGTACTTC
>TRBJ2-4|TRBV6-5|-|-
CASSYSSGLVQYF
TGTGCCAGCAGTTATAGTTCCGGATTGGTTCAGTACTTC
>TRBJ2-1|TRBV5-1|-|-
CASSLHPGKEQFF
TGCGCCAGCAGCTTGCACCCGGGGAAAGAGCAGTTCTTC
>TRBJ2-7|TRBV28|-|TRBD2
CASSLALAVWGEQYF
TGTGCCAGCAGTTTAGCCCTAGCGGTATGGGGCGAGCAGTACTTC
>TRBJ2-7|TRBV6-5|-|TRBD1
CASSYSTGIEQYF
TGTGCCAGCAGTTACTCGACAGGGATCGAGCAGTACTTC
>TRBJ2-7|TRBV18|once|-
CASSPDSPLEGTYYEQYF
TGTGCCAGCTCACCCGATTCCCCTTTGGAGGGGACCTACTACGAGCAGTACTTC
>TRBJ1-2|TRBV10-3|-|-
CAISAPGGDYGYTF
TGTGCCATCAGTGCCCCGGGGGGCGACTATGGCTACACCTTC
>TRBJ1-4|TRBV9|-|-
CASSANEKLFF
TGTGCCAGCAGCGCTAATGAAAAACTGTTTTTT
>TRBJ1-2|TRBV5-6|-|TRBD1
CASSLGGTVRVYGYTF
TGTGCCAGCAGCTTGGGGGGGACAGTTCGGGTCTATGGCTACACCTTC
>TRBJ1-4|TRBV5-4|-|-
CASSLGLENEKLFF
TGTGCCAGCAGCTTGGGACTCGAGAATGAAAAACTGTTTTTT
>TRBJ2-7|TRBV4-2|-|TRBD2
CASSLNPGLAGVEQYF
TGTGCCAGCAGCCTTAACCCGGGACTAGCGGGAGTCGAGCAGTACTTC
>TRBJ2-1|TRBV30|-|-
CAWSLAPNGANEQFF
TGTGCCTGGAGTTTAGCCCCTAATGGGGCCAATGAGCAGTTCTTC
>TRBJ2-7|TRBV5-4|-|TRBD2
CASSLRGRDYEQYF
TGTGCCAGCAGCTTGCGCGGGAGGGACTACGAGCAGTACTTC
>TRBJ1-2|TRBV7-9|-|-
CASSSLSVARGTYGYTF
TGTGCCAGCAGCTCACTATCGGTTGCCAGGGGTACCTATGGCTACACCTTC
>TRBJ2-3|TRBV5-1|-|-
CASSPIVREGVDTQYF
TGCGCCAGCAGCCCGATTGTCAGGGAAGGAGTGGATACGCAGTATTTT
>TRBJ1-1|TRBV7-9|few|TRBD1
CASGTGPTEAFF
TGTGCCTCGGGGACAGGGCCAACTGAAGCTTTCTTT
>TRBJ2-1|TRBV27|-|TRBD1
CASSYYQGAVEQFF
TGTGCCAGCAGTTACTACCAGGGGGCGGTTGAGCAGTTCTTC
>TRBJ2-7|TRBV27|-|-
CASSLSGGHEQYF
TGTGCCAGCAGTTTATCGGGGGGCCACGAGCAGTACTTC
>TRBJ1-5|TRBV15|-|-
CATSRDGPGRQPQHF
TGTGCCACCAGCAGAGATGGGCCAGGGAGACAGCCCCAGCATTTT
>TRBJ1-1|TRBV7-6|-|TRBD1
CASSYGPQGGFMNTEAFF
TGTGCCAGCAGCTACGGACCCCAGGGGGGATTTATGAACACTGAAGCTTTCTTT
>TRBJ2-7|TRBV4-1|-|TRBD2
CASSLLPGGPFEQYF
TGCGCCAGCAGCCTATTACCGGGAGGGCCATTTGAGCAGTACTTC
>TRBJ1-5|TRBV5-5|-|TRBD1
CASSLRGQVPQPQHF
TGTGCCAGCAGCCTGAGGGGACAGGTCCCCCAGCCCCAGCATTTT
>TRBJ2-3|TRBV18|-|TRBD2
CASSPSGMEGSTQYF
TGTGCCAGCTCACCTAGCGGGATGGAGGGGAGTACGCAGTATTTT
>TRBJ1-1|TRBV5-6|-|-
CASSLYRRNTEAFF
TGTGCCAGCAGCTTGTACCGGCGGAACACTGAAGCTTTCTTT
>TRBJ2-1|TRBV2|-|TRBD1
CASSEALRRDRVDYNEQFF
TGTGCCAGCAGTGAAGCGCTTCGGCGGGACAGGGTCGACTACAATGAGCAGTTCTTC
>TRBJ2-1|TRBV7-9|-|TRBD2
CASSFSGNGEQFF
TGTGCCAGCAGCTTTAGCGGGAACGGTGAGCAGTTCTTC
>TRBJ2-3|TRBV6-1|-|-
CASSDSLRGGGTSTDTQYF
TGTGCCAGCAGTGATTCCCTGAGGGGTGGAGGGACAAGCACAGATACGCAGTATTTT
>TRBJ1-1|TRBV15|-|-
CATSRPEGLGEAFF
TGTGCCACCAGCAGGCCGGAGGGTCTAGGAGAAGCTTTCTTT
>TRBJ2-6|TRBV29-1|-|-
CSVYEGIAPVLTF
TGCAGCGTTTACGAGGGAATAGCTCCTGTCCTGACTTTC
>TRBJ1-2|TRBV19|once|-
CASSIVSGLYGYTF
TGTGCCAGTAGTATTGTGTCAGGGCTCTATGGCTACACCTTC
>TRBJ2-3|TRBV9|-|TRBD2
CASSVGTSDILTSTDTQYF
TGTGCCAGCAGCGTCGGGACTAGCGACATCTTGACTAGCACAGATACGCAGTATTTT
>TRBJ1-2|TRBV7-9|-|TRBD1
CASSFGPGTGAPYGYTF
TGTGCCAGCAGCTTTGGGCCCGGGACAGGGGCCCCCTATGGCTACACCTTC
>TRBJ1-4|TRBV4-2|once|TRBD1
CASSQDSGGLDEKLFF
TGTGCCAGCAGCCAAGATTCAGGGGGGTTAGATGAAAAACTGTTTTTT
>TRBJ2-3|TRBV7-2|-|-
CASSLDREYTDTQYF
TGTGCCAGCAGCTTAGACAGGGAATACACAGATACGCAGTATTTT
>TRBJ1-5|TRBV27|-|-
CASSPWGLGGNQPQHF
TGTGCCAGCAGCCCATGGGGGCTCGGAGGGAATCAGCCCCAGCATTTT
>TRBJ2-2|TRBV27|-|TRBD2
CASSLGLAGAIGELFF
TGTGCCAGCAGTTTGGGACTAGCGGGAGCAATCGGGGAGCTGTTTTTT
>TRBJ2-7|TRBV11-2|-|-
CASSLVVHEQYF
TGTGCCAGCAGCTTAGTAGTCCACGAGCAGTACTTC
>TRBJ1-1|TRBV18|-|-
CASSPPRNTEAFF
TGTGCCAGCTCACCTCCGAGGAACACTGAAGCTTTCTTT
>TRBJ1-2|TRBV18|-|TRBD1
CASSTGTASSYGYTF
TGTGCCAGCTCAACCGGGACAGCCTCTTCCTATGGCTACACCTTC
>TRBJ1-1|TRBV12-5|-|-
CASGLSENTEAFF
TGTGCTAGTGGTTTGTCAGAAAACACTGAAGCTTTCTTT
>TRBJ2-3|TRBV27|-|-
CASSFARQLTDTQYF
TGTGCCAGCAGTTTCGCGCGGCAGCTGACAGATACGCAGTATTTT
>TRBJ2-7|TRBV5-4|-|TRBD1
CASSLRQGASYEQYF
TGTGCCAGCAGCTTAAGACAGGGGGCGTCCTACGAGCAGTACTTC
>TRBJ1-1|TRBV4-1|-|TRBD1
CASSQELQGARVF
TGCGCCAGCAGCCAAGAGCTGCAGGGGGCGCGGGTCTTT
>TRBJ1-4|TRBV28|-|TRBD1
CASSHRGKGEKLFF
TGTGCCAGCAGTCACAGGGGGAAAGGAGAAAAACTGTTTTTT
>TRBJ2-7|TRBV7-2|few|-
CASSQSRVAYEQYF
TGTGCCAGCAGCCAAAGCCGGGTGGCGTACGAGCAGTACTTC
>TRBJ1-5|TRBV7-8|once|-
CASSPGGSAGNQPQHF
TGTGCCAGCAGCCCAGGTGGGTCCGCAGGCAATCAGCCCCAGCATTTT
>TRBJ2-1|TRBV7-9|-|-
CASSSGRDIYNEQFF
TGTGCCAGCAGCTCAGGCCGGGACATCTACAATGAGCAGTTCTTC